These 20 T cell receptor beta chains share one sample of origin, sequenced in a study of cytomegalovirus exposure and HLA in healthy donors. Profiled with immunoSEQ multiplex PCR; TCRdb holds only in-frame clones, not every one. This table holds roughly 63,000 clones, 89% found once. Sequenced: PBMCs. Receptor source: a woman younger than 30 in good health and CMV-seronegative.

V and J are TRBV28 and TRBJ1-1; 11 nucleotides match TRBD1. J was trimmed by 0 bases and V by 6 bases; bases with no gene match: 12. Germline assignment: CDR1 MDHEN and CDR2 SYDVKM. The CDR3 runs to 18 residues. CDR3 residues: CASSLTGTGGSMNTEAFF. CDR3 in DNA: TGTGCCAGCAGCTTGACCGGGACAGGGGGTTCAATGAACACTGAAGCTTTCTTT.

The chain has TRBV29-1 and TRBJ2-6, with 9 bases aligning to TRBD1. The CDR3 sequence is 14 residues long. Germline values: CDR1 SQVTM, CDR2 ANQGSEA. With 8 bases clipped from V and 4 bases from J, the junction kept 6 bases outside the gene matches. The CDR3 spells CSFTGGAGANVLTF. The CDR3 DNA reads TGCAGCTTCACAGGGGGCGCGGGGGCCAACGTCCTGACTTTC.

The gene calls are TRBV29-1 and TRBJ1-1; maybe TRBD1 (5 bases). The V gene's germline CDR1 is SQVTM and CDR2 ANQGSEA. Trimming removed 2 bases from V and 0 bases from J, with 10 bases in between. The CDR3 extends over 14 amino acids. DNA of the CDR3: TGCAGCGTTGAATACGCAGGGCTGAACACTGAAGCTTTCTTT. This encodes CSVEYAGLNTEAFF.

The genes are TRBV30 and TRBJ1-4; TRBD1 aligns across 11 bases. Unmatched junction bases numbered 8, after V lost 2 bases and J lost 6 bases. Germline loops: CDR1 GTSNPN, CDR2 SVGIG (reference sequence). CDR3 length: 16 amino acids. CDR3 residues: CAWSHPWTGGDEKLFF. The CDR3 region has the DNA TGTGCCTGGAGTCACCCCTGGACAGGGGGCGATGAAAAACTGTTTTTT.

The chain has TRBV7-2 and TRBJ2-3; 7 nucleotides match TRBD2. This CDR3 has 15 amino acids. J gave up 2 bases and V 1 base, and 3 bases lay outside the gene matches. Germline CDR1 SGHTA, CDR2 FQGNSA. CDR3 sequence: CASSLGSGYTDTQYF. CDR3 DNA: TGTGCCAGCAGCTTAGGTAGCGGGTACACAGATACGCAGTATTTT.

This chain uses TRBV10-3 with TRBJ2-2; the match to TRBD2 covers 12 bases. The ends lost 2 bases at V and 0 bases at J; junction bases unmatched: 4. Germline values: CDR1 ENHRY, CDR2 SYGVKD. The CDR3 is made up of 18 amino acids. This CDR3 is CAISEMTSGGPNTGELFF. The CDR3 nucleotides read TGTGCCATCAGTGAGATGACTAGCGGGGGACCGAACACCGGGGAGCTGTTTTTT.

The chain links TRBV4-2 to TRBJ2-3; TRBD2 agrees at 7 bases. Germline values: CDR1 LGHNA, CDR2 YNFKEQ. The V gene end was trimmed by 0 bases and the J gene end by 0 bases; junction bases not matched to a gene: 3. The CDR3 consists of 16 residues. The CDR3 reads CASSQELAASTDTQYF. The CDR3 DNA sequence: TGTGCCAGCAGCCAAGAGCTAGCGGCTAGCACAGATACGCAGTATTTT.

The chain joins TRBV5-1 to TRBJ1-1; TRBD1 agrees at 8 bases. CDR1 and CDR2 (germline): SGHRS, YFSETQ. The CDR3 is 15 residues long. The ends lost 2 bases at V and 5 bases at J; junction bases unmatched: 8. This CDR3 is CASSLGQGRFTEAFF. DNA for the CDR3: TGCGCCAGCAGCTTAGGACAGGGCCGATTTACTGAAGCTTTCTTT.

The chain couples TRBV2 to TRBJ2-7; 10 nucleotides agree with TRBD2. V lost 6 bases to trimming and J lost 6 bases; unmatched junction nucleotides: 11. This CDR3 has 15 residues. Germline lookup yields CDR1 SNHLY and CDR2 FYNNEI. As DNA, the CDR3 is TGTGCCAGCAGCGTCCTCCTAGCGGGAGTAGTCGAGCAGTACTTC. It encodes CASSVLLAGVVEQYF. Using reference TRBV2 and TRBJ2-7 for the parts outside the CDR3, the full variable domain is EPEVTQTPSHQVTQMGQEVILRCVPISNHLYFYWYRQILGQKVEFLVSFYNNEISEKSEIFDDQFSVERPDGSNFTLKIRSTKLEDSAMYFCASSVLLAGVVEQYFGPGTRLTVT.

V usage is TRBV19 and J usage is TRBJ2-7, with D unclear. The CDR3 totals 13 residues. Germline V gene data show CDR1 as LNHDA and CDR2 as SQIVND (reference sequence). Trimming stripped 4 bases from V and 6 bases from J, with 13 bases between. The CDR3 bases are TGTGCCAGTAGTAACAACGGCGGAGCCGAGCAGTACTTC. It is translated as CASSNNGGAEQYF.

The V and J genes are TRBV15 and TRBJ1-2; a weak D match, TRBD1 (5 bases). The CDR3 covers 14 residues. Between the trimmed V and J ends, which lost 2 bases and 5 bases, there was a span of 12 bases. CDR1 LNHNV and CDR2 YYDKDF come from the germline V gene (reference sequence). The CDR3 protein is CATSRLLPGYGYTF. The DNA of the CDR3 is TGTGCCACCAGCAGACTACTCCCAGGGTATGGCTACACCTTC.

The chain employs TRBV5-1 and TRBJ1-1; 7 nucleotides align to TRBD1. The CDR3 totals 15 residues. J was trimmed by 1 base and V by 3 bases; bases with no gene match: 6. Germline V CDR1 and CDR2: SGHRS, YFSETQ. The CDR3 DNA reads TGCGCCAGCAGCTCCTTAGGACAGGCGAACACTGAAGCTTTCTTT. Its translation is CASSSLGQANTEAFF. Filled out from reference TRBV5-1 and TRBJ1-1, the complete variable domain reads KAGVTQTPRYLIKTRGQQVTLSCSPISGHRSVSWYQQTPGQGLQFLFEYFSETQRNKGNFPGRFSGRQFSNSRSEMNVSTLELGDSALYLCASSSLGQANTEAFFGQGTRLTVV.

V gene TRBV19 combines with J gene TRBJ2-1; 8 nucleotides align to TRBD2. CDR3 size: 18 residues. V shed 3 bases and J 1 base; nucleotides not matched to a gene: 11. Germline values: CDR1 LNHDA, CDR2 SQIVND (reference sequence). CDR3 residues: CASSISGRGGPSYNEQFF. The CDR3 DNA sequence: TGTGCCAGTAGTATTTCCGGCCGGGGGGGCCCTTCCTACAATGAGCAGTTCTTC.

The rearrangement uses TRBV6-6 and TRBJ1-5; TRBD1 matches at 10 bases. The ends lost 5 bases at V and 4 bases at J; junction bases unmatched: 8. The germline gives CDR1 MNHNY, CDR2 SVGAGI (reference sequence). The CDR3 extends over 16 amino acids. CDR3 DNA sequence: TGTGCCAGCAGTGGAGACAGGGGGCCGTGGAATCAGCCCCAGCATTTT. Its translation is CASSGDRGPWNQPQHF.

This chain joins TRBV27 and TRBJ1-5, with 11 bases fitting TRBD1. Germline loops: CDR1 MNHEY, CDR2 SMNVEV (reference sequence). The CDR3 is made up of 15 amino acids. V was pared by 6 bases and J by 6 bases, with 7 bases of the junction left unmatched. In nucleotides, the CDR3 is TGTGCCAGCAGGACGAGGACAGGGGGCTCTCAGCCCCAGCATTTT. It codes for CASRTRTGGSQPQHF.

The rearrangement links TRBV27 to TRBJ2-1; 8 bases agree with TRBD2. J gave up 6 bases and V 4 bases, and 11 bases lay outside the gene matches. The CDR3 covers 16 residues. From germline, CDR1 is MNHEY and CDR2 SMNVEV (reference sequence). The CDR3 region has the DNA TGTGCCAGCAGTTCCTTAGCGGGGAGGGGGGGCAATGAGCAGTTCTTC. This gives the protein CASSSLAGRGGNEQFF.

This clone was seen a few times. The J gene is TRBJ1-6, the V gene TRBV30; the D gene is possibly TRBD1 (6 bases). Trimming took off 5 bases at V and 6 bases at J, with 8 bases between the two ends. The germline CDR1 and CDR2 sequences are GTSNPN and SVGIG (reference sequence). The length of the CDR3 is 12 residues. The CDR3 DNA follows: TGTGCCTGGGGACAGATTAATTCACCCCTCCACTTT. Translated, it gives CAWGQINSPLHF.

The J gene is TRBJ2-4, the V gene TRBV6-4; D is unclear. V shed 3 bases and J shed 6 bases, with 9 bases lying between them. The CDR3 contains 13 residues. CDR1 and CDR2 from the germline V gene are MRHNA and SNTAGT. The CDR3 spells CASSESSGNIQYF. The DNA of the CDR3 is TGTGCCAGCAGTGAGTCTTCGGGAAACATTCAGTACTTC.

The rearrangement links TRBV6-1 to TRBJ1-5; D is unclear. Germline loops: CDR1 MNHNS, CDR2 SASEGT. The ends were cut back, 1 base at V and 1 base at J, with 8 bases in the middle. CDR3 length: 15 amino acids. The CDR3 region is CASSEGAVSNQPQHF. For the CDR3, the DNA is TGTGCCAGCAGTGAAGGTGCAGTAAGCAATCAGCCCCAGCATTTT.

The chain combines TRBV30 with TRBJ2-1, with D unclear. CDR1 and CDR2 from the germline V gene are GTSNPN and SVGIG (reference sequence). Trimming shortened V by 5 bases and J by 2 bases, and 13 bases separated the two germline ends. This CDR3 has 14 residues. CDR3 coding DNA: TGTGCCTGGCATAGAGGTACCCCCTACAATGAGCAGTTCTTC. Translating gives CAWHRGTPYNEQFF.